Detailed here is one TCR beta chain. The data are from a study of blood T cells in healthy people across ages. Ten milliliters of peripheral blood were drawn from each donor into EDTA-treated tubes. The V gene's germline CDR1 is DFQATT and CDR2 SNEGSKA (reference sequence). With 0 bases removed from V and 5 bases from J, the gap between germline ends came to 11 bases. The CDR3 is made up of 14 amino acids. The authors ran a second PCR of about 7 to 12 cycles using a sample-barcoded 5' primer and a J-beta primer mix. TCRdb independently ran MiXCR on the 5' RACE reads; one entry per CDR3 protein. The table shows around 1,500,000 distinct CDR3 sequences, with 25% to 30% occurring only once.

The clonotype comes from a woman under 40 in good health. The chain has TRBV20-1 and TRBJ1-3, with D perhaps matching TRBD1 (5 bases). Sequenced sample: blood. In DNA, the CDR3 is TGCAGTGCTAGAGATCCTGGGGGACGAAACACCATATATTTT. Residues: CSARDPGGRNTIYF.